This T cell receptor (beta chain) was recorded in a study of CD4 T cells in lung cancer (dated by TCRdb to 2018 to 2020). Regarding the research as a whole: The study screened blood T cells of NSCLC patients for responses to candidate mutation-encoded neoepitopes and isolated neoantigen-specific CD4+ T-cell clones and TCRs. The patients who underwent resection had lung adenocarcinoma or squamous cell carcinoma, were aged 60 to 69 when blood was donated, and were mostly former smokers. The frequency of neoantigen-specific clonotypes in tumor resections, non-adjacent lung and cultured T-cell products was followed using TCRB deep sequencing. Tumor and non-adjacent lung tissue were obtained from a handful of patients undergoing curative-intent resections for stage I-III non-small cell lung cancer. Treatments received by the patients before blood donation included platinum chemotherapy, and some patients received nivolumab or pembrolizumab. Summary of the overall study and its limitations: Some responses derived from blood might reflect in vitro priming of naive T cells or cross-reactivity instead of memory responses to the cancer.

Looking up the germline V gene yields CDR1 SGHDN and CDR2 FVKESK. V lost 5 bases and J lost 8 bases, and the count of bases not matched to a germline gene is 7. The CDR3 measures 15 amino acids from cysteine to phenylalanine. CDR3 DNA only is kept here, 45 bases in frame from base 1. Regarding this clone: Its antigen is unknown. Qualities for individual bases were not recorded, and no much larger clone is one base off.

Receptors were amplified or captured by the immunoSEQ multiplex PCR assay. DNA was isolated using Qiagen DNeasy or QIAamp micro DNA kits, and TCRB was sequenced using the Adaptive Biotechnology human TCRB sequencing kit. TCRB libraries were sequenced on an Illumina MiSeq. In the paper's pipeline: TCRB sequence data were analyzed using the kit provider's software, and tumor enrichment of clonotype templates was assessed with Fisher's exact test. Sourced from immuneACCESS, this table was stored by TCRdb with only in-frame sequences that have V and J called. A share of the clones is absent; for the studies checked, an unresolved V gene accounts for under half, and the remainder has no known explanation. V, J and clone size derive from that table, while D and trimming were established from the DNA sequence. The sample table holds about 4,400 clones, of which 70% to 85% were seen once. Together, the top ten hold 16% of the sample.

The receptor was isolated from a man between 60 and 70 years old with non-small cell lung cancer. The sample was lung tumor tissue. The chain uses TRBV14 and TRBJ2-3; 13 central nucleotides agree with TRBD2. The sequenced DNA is TGTGCCAGCAGCATTACACTAGCGGGAGGGGTTACGCAGTATTTT. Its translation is CASSITLAGGVTQYF.